One and the same sample provided the 10 T cell receptor beta chains below, sequenced in a study of neurological immune-mediated disorders. Indicated time point: longitudinal time-point 2. One entry per CDR3 protein results from TCRdb running MiXCR on the 5' RACE reads. Among 65,000 to 95,000 distinct CDR3 sequences listed, 5.5% to 6.5% were seen once. Sequencing used PBMCs. These receptor sequences come from a woman in her fifties or sixties with multiple sclerosis.

This clonotype was recorded at least ten times. The chain's CDR3 is CATSETDTGELFF. CDR3 DNA: TGTGCCACCAGTGAAACTGACACCGGGGAGCTGTTTTTT. The chain uses TRBV24-1 and TRBJ2-2; D remains unclear. The V and J ends lost 4 bases and 3 bases respectively, with 5 bases between them. CDR3 length equals 13 residues. Germline CDR1 reads KGHDR; CDR2 reads SFDVKD.

This clonotype occurred many times. The rearrangement uses TRBV5-8 and TRBJ1-4, with unresolved D. V was shortened by 4 bases and J by 2 bases, with 12 bases between the two germline ends. The CDR3 extends over 15 amino acids. CDR1 SGHTS and CDR2 YDEGEE come from the germline V gene. This CDR3 reads CASSRATLTNEKLFF. The CDR3 region has the DNA TGTGCCAGCAGCCGTGCGACTCTTACTAATGAAAAACTGTTTTTT.

The sample holds many counts of this clonotype. This chain connects TRBV5-1 to TRBJ1-4; D perhaps matches TRBD1 (6 bases). This CDR3 region has 16 residues. The V gene lost 4 bases and the J gene lost 0 bases, with 13 bases spanning the gap. Germline CDR1 reads SGHRS; CDR2 reads YFSETQ. CDR3 bases: TGCGCCAGCAGCGTCCAGGGGACTGCAACTAATGAAAAACTGTTTTTT. Protein product: CASSVQGTATNEKLFF.

The table lists this clonotype with a few counts. The chain carries TRBV6-5 and TRBJ2-7; a possible D gene is TRBD1 (5 bases). Trimming stripped 4 bases from V and 2 bases from J, with 18 bases between. The CDR3 loop spans 16 amino acids. Germline-derived CDR1 and CDR2 are MNHEY and SVGAGI. The CDR3 bases are TGTGCCAGCAGTTCTACCCTTCAACAGGCAACCTACGAGCAGTACTTC. This translates into CASSSTLQQATYEQYF.

The sample holds many counts of this clonotype. This rearrangement joins TRBV20-1 to TRBJ2-2; 11 positions match TRBD1. Germline loops: CDR1 DFQATT, CDR2 SNEGSKA (reference sequence). The CDR3 spans 16 residues. With 6 bases clipped from V and 4 bases from J, the junction kept 10 bases outside the gene matches. The CDR3 nucleotides read TGCAGTGCGAGCGAGATAGGGACAGGGGGCACCGGGGAGCTGTTTTTT. It yields the protein CSASEIGTGGTGELFF.

This clonotype was detected a few times. A much larger clone sits a single nucleotide away, making a read error possible. The chain carries TRBV20-1 and TRBJ2-7; 7 nucleotides align to TRBD1. This CDR3 contains 13 residues. Germline CDR1 and CDR2: DFQATT and SNEGSKA (reference sequence). J lost 4 bases, V lost 4 bases, and 7 bases had no gene match. CDR3 sequence: CSAIRTGLYEQYF. The CDR3 bases are TGCAGTGCTATTAGGACAGGTTTATACGAGCAGTACTTC.

This clonotype was counted many times. This chain links TRBV28 with TRBJ1-1; D gene ambiguous. Germline CDR1 is MDHEN and CDR2 is SYDVKM. With 5 bases removed from V and 0 bases from J, the gap between germline ends came to 13 bases. The CDR3 runs to 15 residues. The CDR3 spells CASSPRIWVNTEAFF. The CDR3 DNA sequence: TGTGCCAGCAGTCCTCGGATCTGGGTGAACACTGAAGCTTTCTTT.

This clonotype was counted a few times. The rearrangement uses TRBV5-5 and TRBJ1-1, with D uncertain. Germline V gene lookup returns CDR1 SGHKS and CDR2 YYEKEE (reference sequence). The CDR3 runs to 14 residues. Trimming cost V 0 bases and J 0 bases, with 6 bases left between them. CDR3 nucleotide sequence: TGTGCCAGCAGCTTGGAACGTCTGAACACTGAAGCTTTCTTT. Protein product: CASSLERLNTEAFF.

This clonotype was recorded at least ten times. The rearrangement joins TRBV7-7 to TRBJ2-5, with 11 bases identical to TRBD1. The CDR3 contains 14 residues. Losses at the gene ends were 5 bases for V and 5 bases for J; bases not matched to a gene: 4. Germline V gene sequence: CDR1 SSHAT, CDR2 FNYEAQ (reference sequence). CDR3 sequence reads: CASSRTGGLETQYF. The CDR3 DNA is TGTGCCAGCAGCAGGACAGGGGGCCTGGAGACCCAGTACTTC.

This clonotype was seen many times. The chain recombines TRBV20-1 with TRBJ1-4, with 7 bases fitting TRBD1. CDR1 and CDR2 from the germline V gene are DFQATT and SNEGSKA (reference sequence). With V trimmed by 4 bases and J by 3 bases, 5 bases remained unmatched. CDR3 length: 14 amino acids. CDR3 amino acids: CSAKQTGSNEKLFF. Written as DNA, the CDR3 is TGCAGTGCTAAGCAGACAGGGTCTAATGAAAAACTGTTTTTT.